This T cell receptor beta chain comes out of a study of blood T cell repertoires in COVID-19. As for the study in general: PBMCs, B-cell-depleted T cells, or T cells were the source of the cDNA or gDNA that made up the material.

Germline CDR1 and CDR2: SGHAT and FQNNGV. V lost 6 bases and J lost 2; bases outside the gene matches: 3. The CDR3 covers 13 residues. The data were produced by immunoSEQ multiplex PCR, yet TCRdb's version contains in-frame clones alone and is incomplete. The repertoire consists of some 64,000 clones, with more than 60% occurring once and the leading ten covering roughly 22%. The sequence came from a woman over 75 with active or convalescent COVID-19. The material sequenced was peripheral blood. The chain joins TRBV11-2 to TRBJ1-2; TRBD1 matches at 7 bases. In DNA form, the CDR3 reads TGTGCCAGCAGGCCGGGACAGAACTATGGCTACACCTTC. As protein: CASRPGQNYGYTF.